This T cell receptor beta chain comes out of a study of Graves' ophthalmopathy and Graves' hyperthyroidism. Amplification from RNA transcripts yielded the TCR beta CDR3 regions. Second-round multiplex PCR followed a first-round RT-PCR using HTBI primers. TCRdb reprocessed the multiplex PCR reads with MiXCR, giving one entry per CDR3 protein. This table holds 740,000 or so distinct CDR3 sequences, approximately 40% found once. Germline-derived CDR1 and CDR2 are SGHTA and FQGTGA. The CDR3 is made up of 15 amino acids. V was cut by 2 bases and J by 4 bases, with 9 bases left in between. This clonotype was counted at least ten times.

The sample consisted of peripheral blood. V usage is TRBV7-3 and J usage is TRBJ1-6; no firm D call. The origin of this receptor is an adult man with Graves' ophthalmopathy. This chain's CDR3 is CASSLGPGYNSPLHF. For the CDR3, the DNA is TGTGCCAGCAGCTTAGGTCCGGGGTATAATTCACCCCTCCACTTT.